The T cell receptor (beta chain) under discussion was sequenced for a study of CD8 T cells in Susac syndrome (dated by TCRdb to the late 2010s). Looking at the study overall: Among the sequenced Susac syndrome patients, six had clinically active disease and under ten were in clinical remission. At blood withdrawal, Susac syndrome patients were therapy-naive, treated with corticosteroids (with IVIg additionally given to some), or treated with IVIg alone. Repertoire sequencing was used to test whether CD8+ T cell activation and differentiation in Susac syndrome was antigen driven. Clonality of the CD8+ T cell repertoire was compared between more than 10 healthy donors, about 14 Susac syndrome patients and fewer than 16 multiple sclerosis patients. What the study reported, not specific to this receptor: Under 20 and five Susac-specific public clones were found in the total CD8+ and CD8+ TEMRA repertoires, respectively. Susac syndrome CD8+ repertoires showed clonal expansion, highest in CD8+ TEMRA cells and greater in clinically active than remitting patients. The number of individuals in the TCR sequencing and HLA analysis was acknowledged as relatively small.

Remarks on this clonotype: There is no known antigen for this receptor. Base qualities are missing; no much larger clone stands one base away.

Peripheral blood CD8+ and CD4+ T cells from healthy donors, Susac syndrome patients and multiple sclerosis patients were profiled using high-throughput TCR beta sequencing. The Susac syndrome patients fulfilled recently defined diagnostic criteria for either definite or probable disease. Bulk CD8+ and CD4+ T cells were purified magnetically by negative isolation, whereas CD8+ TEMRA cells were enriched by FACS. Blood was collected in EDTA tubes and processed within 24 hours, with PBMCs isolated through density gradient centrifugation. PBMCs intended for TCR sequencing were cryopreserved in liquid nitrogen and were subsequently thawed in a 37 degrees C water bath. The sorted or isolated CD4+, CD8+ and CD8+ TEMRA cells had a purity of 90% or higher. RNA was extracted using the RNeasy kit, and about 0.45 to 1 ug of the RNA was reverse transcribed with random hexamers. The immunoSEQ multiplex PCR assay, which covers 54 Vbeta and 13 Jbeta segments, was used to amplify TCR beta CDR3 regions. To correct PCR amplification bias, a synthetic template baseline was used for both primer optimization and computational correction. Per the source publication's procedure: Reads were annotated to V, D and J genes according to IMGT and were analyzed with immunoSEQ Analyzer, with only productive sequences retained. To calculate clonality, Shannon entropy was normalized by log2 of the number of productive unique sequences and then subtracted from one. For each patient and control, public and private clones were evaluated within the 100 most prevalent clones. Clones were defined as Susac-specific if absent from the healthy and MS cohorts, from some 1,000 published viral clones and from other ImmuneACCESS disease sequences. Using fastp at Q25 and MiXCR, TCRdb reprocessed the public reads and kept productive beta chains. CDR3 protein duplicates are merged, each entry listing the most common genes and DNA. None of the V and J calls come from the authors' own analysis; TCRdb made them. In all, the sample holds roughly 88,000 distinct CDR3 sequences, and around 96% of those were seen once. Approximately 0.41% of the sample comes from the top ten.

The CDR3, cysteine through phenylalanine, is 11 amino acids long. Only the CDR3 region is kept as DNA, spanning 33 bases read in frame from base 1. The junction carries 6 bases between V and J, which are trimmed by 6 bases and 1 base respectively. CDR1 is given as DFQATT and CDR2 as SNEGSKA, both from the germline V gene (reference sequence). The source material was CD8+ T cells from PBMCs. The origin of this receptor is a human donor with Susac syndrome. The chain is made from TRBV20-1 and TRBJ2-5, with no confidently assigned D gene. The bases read TGCAGTGCGTCCCTCCAAGAGACCCAGTACTTC. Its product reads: CSASLQETQYF.